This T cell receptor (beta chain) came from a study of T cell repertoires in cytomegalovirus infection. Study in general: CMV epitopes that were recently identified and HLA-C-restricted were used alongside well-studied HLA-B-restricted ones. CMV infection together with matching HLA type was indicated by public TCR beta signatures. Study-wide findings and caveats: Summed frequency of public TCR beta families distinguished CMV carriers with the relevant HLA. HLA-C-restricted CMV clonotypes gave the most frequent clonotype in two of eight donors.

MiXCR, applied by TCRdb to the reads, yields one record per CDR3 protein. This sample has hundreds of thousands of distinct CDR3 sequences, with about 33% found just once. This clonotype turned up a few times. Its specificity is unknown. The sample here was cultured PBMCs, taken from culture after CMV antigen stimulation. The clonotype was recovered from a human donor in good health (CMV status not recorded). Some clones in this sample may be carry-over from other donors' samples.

Here the CDR3 DNA reads TGCGCCAGCAGCTCGGGACAGGGCACTGCGAACACCGGGGAGCTGTTTTTT. It specifies CASSSGQGTANTGELFF. V and J are TRBV4-1 and TRBJ2-2, with TRBD1 matching over 9 bases. This CDR3 is built from 17 residues. Germline CDR1 reads MGHRA; CDR2 reads YSYEKL. V shed 5 bases, J shed 0 bases, and the junction held 7 bases outside the gene matches.